These 6 T cell receptor beta chains came from one sample sequenced in a study of PD-1 blockade in classical Hodgkin lymphoma. TCRdb keeps only in-frame clones here, not all; method: immunoSEQ multiplex PCR. The table has 10,000 to 15,000 clones, 90% seen once; the top ten hold under 0.65%. Brentuximab vedotin exposure varied among the patients, all of whom had relapsed after autologous stem cell transplantation. Thawed PBMCs were the source of CD4+ T cells, purified by magnetic negative selection. The starting material was CD4+ T cells from blood, obtained at baseline. These receptors came from a human donor with classical Hodgkin lymphoma.

The J gene is TRBJ2-7, the V gene TRBV4-2, with D tentatively TRBD2 (5 bases). The length of the CDR3 is 16 residues. CDR1 is LGHNA, CDR2 YNFKEQ, per germline. V dropped 0 bases and J dropped 0 bases, with 12 bases sitting between them. CDR3 amino acids: CASSQDVSGNSYEQYF. Here the CDR3 DNA reads TGTGCCAGCAGCCAAGATGTTTCCGGGAACTCCTACGAGCAGTACTTC.

This clone was found a few times. The chain links TRBV5-1 to TRBJ2-6; unclear D gene. CDR3 length: 15 amino acids. Germline values: CDR1 SGHRS, CDR2 YFSETQ. Trimming removed 0 bases at V and 0 bases at J, with 4 bases between. In DNA, the CDR3 is TGCGCCAGCAGCTTGGCGAACTCTGGGGCCAACGTCCTGACTTTC. This gives the protein CASSLANSGANVLTF.

V and J are TRBV6-5 and TRBJ2-7, with D uncertain. Germline values: CDR1 MNHEY, CDR2 SVGAGI. CDR3 length: 15 residues. Trimming cost V 6 bases and J 1 base, with 16 bases left between them. In DNA, the CDR3 is TGTGCCAGCAGCATCACGGGTGACGGTTCCTACGAGCAGTACTTC. Its translation is CASSITGDGSYEQYF.

V usage is TRBV7-9 and J usage is TRBJ2-1, with D tentatively TRBD1 (6 bases). The germline V gene has CDR1 SEHNR and CDR2 FQNEAQ (reference sequence). The CDR3 length is 13 residues. The ends were cut back, 0 bases at V and 8 bases at J, with 8 bases in the middle. CDR3 sequence (DNA): TGTGCCAGCAGCTTAGCGGGGGCCCATGAGCAGTTCTTC. It yields the protein CASSLAGAHEQFF.

CDR3 loop: CASSLSLSAGAFF. The CDR3 nucleotides read TGTGCCAGCAGTTTAAGTCTAAGCGCTGGGGCTTTCTTT. This chain uses TRBV28 with TRBJ1-1, with D hard to call. With 2 bases removed from V and 11 bases from J, the gap between germline ends came to 15 bases. This CDR3 contains 13 residues. The V gene's germline CDR1 is MDHEN and CDR2 SYDVKM.

CDR3 residues: CASSLRTGGLSYEQYF. DNA for the CDR3: TGCGCCAGCAGCCTACGGACAGGGGGCTTATCCTACGAGCAGTACTTC. The chain recombines TRBV5-1 with TRBJ2-7; TRBD1 matches at 11 bases. J was trimmed by 1 base and V by 4 bases; bases with no gene match: 7. Germline V gene data show CDR1 as SGHRS and CDR2 as YFSETQ. The CDR3 loop spans 16 amino acids.